The sequence of this T cell receptor beta chain was determined in a study of blood T cell repertoires in COVID-19. Study as a whole: The analysed material was cDNA or gDNA that came from T cells, B-cell-depleted T cells, or PBMCs.

CDR1 is KGHSH and CDR2 is LQKENI in the germline V gene. This CDR3 is built from 15 residues. V shed 3 bases and J 1 base; nucleotides not matched to a gene: 4. This table comes from immunoSEQ multiplex PCR, and its TCRdb copy is limited to in-frame clones, with some not included. The data hold 350,000 or so clones, with about four fifths observed a single time. Concerning this clone itself: The sample contains more than one DNA sequence encoding this CDR3.

The chain has TRBV18 and TRBJ2-3; 7 bases are a match to TRBD1. The material sequenced was peripheral blood. This TCR was recovered from a man aged 30 to 39 with active or convalescent COVID-19. CDR3 in DNA: TGTGCCAGCTCACCGAGACAGGGTGGCACAGATACGCAGTATTTT. It translates to CASSPRQGGTDTQYF.